A single sample is the source of the 12 T cell receptor beta chains below, sequenced in a study of cytomegalovirus exposure and HLA in healthy donors. Use of 60 Vbeta and 13 Jbeta primers characterized the PCR. Assay: immunoSEQ multiplex PCR; the TCRdb copy retains only in-frame clones and omits some. The sample includes some 130,000 clones, roughly 82% of them seen just once. The sequenced sample was PBMCs. These receptors originate from a male donor in good health and CMV-seropositive.

The V call is TRBV6-1, the J call TRBJ1-1; D remains unclear. In germline, CDR1 is MNHNS, CDR2 SASEGT. Trimming pared 5 bases from V and 4 bases from J, leaving 8 bases between. The CDR3 is 12 residues long. The CDR3 spells CASSPSGTEAFF. CDR3 bases: TGTGCCAGCAGTCCCTCGGGCACTGAAGCTTTCTTT.

This clone appeared a few times. The chain combines TRBV11-3 with TRBJ2-2; 7 nucleotides match TRBD2. Unmatched junction bases numbered 7, after V lost 2 bases and J lost 7 bases. The CDR3 runs 15 residues. Germline V CDR1 and CDR2: SGHNT, YENEEA. Here the CDR3 DNA reads TGTGCCAGCAGCTTATATGGGGAGGGAGGCGGGGAGCTGTTTTTT. Its protein product is CASSLYGEGGGELFF.

The chain employs TRBV27 and TRBJ1-5; a weak D match, TRBD1 (6 bases). Trimming stripped 6 bases from V and 0 bases from J, with 12 bases between. In germline, CDR1 is MNHEY, CDR2 SMNVEV (reference sequence). The CDR3 loop spans 15 amino acids. DNA of the CDR3: TGTGCCAGCAGCACTACAGGGATTAGCAATCAGCCCCAGCATTTT. Amino acids: CASSTTGISNQPQHF.

The chain joins TRBV5-1 to TRBJ2-5; TRBD2 agrees at 10 bases. V shed 0 bases and J 5 bases; nucleotides not matched to a gene: 16. The CDR3 has 19 residues. Per the germline V gene, CDR1 is SGHRS and CDR2 is YFSETQ. CDR3 coding DNA: TGCGCCAGCAGCTTGGGTCGACTAGCGGGTGGGCAACGGACGGAGACCCAGTACTTC. Protein: CASSLGRLAGGQRTETQYF.

This chain joins TRBV7-9 and TRBJ1-1, with D possibly TRBD1 on 6 matching bases. Trimming stripped 4 bases from V and 4 bases from J, with 10 bases between. The CDR3 runs to 13 residues. Germline CDR1 SEHNR, CDR2 FQNEAQ (reference sequence). CDR3 DNA: TGTGCCAGCAGCTACAGGGAGAGCACTGAAGCTTTCTTT. Translated, it gives CASSYRESTEAFF.

The V gene is TRBV7-6, the J gene TRBJ2-1, with D tentatively TRBD1 (6 bases). Trimming pared 5 bases from V and 2 bases from J, leaving 10 bases between. There are 14 residues in the CDR3. Germline lookup yields CDR1 SGHVS and CDR2 FNYEAQ. The CDR3 spells CASSLQGTYNEQFF. CDR3 bases: TGTGCCAGCAGCCTACAGGGAACCTACAATGAGCAGTTCTTC.

This clone was recorded only once. This chain joins TRBV29-1 and TRBJ2-7; TRBD1 agrees at 8 bases. This CDR3 contains 14 residues. V was pared by 3 bases and J by 2 bases, with 6 bases of the junction left unmatched. Per the germline V gene, CDR1 is SQVTM and CDR2 is ANQGSEA. The DNA of the CDR3 is TGCAGCGTTGAGGCGACAGGGGCCGCCTACGAGCAGTACTTC. Its protein product is CSVEATGAAYEQYF.

The CDR3: CAIQGTSNEKLFF. CDR3 coding DNA: TGTGCCATCCAGGGGACCTCTAATGAAAAACTGTTTTTT. V and J are TRBV30 and TRBJ1-4; a possible D gene is TRBD1 (6 bases). V gave up 8 bases and J gave up 3 bases, with 13 bases separating them. The CDR3 contains 13 residues. Germline-derived CDR1 and CDR2 are GTSNPN and SVGIG (reference sequence). The full variable domain, in which reference TRBV30 and TRBJ1-4 provide the parts outside the CDR3, is SQTIHQWPATLVQPVGSPLSLECTVEGTSNPNLYWYRQAAGRGLQLLFYSVGIGQISSEVPQNLSASRPQDRQFILSSKKLLLSDSGFYLCAIQGTSNEKLFFGSGTQLSVL.

The rearrangement joins TRBV9 to TRBJ2-5; D not certain. This CDR3 has 14 amino acids. V shed 2 bases and J shed 5 bases, with 13 bases lying between them. Germline CDR1 reads SGDLS; CDR2 reads YYNGEE. The CDR3 DNA is TGTGCCAGCAGCGTGGTGGCGGATCCTGAGACCCAGTACTTC. Protein product: CASSVVADPETQYF.

This chain uses TRBV5-4 with TRBJ2-4, with D possibly being TRBD1 (5 bases). The germline V and J ends were trimmed by 2 bases and 7 bases, with 13 bases remaining between them. Per germline, CDR1 SGHNT and CDR2 YYREEE (reference sequence). The CDR3 runs 14 residues. This CDR3 is CASSFQGAGNIQYF. The CDR3 DNA sequence: TGTGCCAGCAGCTTTCAAGGGGCCGGGAACATTCAGTACTTC.

V gene TRBV6-1 combines with J gene TRBJ2-3; 7 positions match TRBD1. V shed 4 bases, J shed 0 bases, and the junction held 4 bases outside the gene matches. The CDR3 consists of 15 residues. Germline CDR1 reads MNHNS; CDR2 reads SASEGT. The CDR3, as DNA: TGTGCCAGCAGTGGATACAGGGGTAGCACAGATACGCAGTATTTT. It yields the protein CASSGYRGSTDTQYF.

The chain employs TRBV27 and TRBJ2-3; possibly TRBD2 for D (5 bases). The V end lost 4 bases, the J end lost 9 bases, and 11 bases lay between the germline ends. There are 12 residues in the CDR3. The germline V gene encodes CDR1 MNHEY and CDR2 SMNVEV (reference sequence). The CDR3 nucleotides read TGTGCCAGCAGTTCACCGGGAAGGACGCAGTATTTT. Residues: CASSSPGRTQYF.